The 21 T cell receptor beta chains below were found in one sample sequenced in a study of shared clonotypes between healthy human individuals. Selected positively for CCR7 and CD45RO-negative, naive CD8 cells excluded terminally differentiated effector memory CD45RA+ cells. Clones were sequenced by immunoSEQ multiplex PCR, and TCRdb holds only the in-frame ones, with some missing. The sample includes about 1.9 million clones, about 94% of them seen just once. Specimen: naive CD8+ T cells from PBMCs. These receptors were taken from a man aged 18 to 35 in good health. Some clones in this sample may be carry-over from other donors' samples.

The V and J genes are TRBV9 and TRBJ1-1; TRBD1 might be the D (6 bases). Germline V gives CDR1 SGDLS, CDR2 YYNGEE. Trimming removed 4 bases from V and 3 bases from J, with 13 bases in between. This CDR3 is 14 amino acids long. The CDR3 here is CASSFYREDTEAFF. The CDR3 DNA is TGTGCCAGCAGCTTTTACAGGGAAGACACTGAAGCTTTCTTT.

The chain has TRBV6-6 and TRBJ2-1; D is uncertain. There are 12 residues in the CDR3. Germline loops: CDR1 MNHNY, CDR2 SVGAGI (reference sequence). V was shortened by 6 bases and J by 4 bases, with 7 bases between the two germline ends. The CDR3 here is CASSLLYNEQFF. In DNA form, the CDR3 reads TGTGCCAGCAGCCTACTGTACAATGAGCAGTTCTTC.

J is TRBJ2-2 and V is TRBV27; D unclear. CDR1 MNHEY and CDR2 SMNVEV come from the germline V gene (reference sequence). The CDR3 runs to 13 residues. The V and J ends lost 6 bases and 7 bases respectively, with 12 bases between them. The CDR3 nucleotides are TGTGCCAGCAGGGGTATCACGGGCGGGGAGCTGTTTTTT. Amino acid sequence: CASRGITGGELFF.

The CDR3 region is CSVQTRTNTEAFF. Written as DNA, the CDR3 is TGCAGCGTCCAGACACGGACGAACACTGAAGCTTTCTTT. This chain connects TRBV29-1 to TRBJ1-1; D gene ambiguous. Germline V gives CDR1 SQVTM, CDR2 ANQGSEA. V dropped 6 bases and J dropped 1 base, with 12 bases sitting between them. This CDR3 is 13 amino acids long.

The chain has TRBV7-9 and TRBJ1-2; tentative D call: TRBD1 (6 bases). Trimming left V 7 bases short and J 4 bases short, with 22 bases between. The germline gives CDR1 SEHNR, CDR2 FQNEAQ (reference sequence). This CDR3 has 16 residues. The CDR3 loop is CASTTPLGTPIYGYTF. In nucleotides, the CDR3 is TGTGCCAGCACCACCCCGTTGGGGACACCTATCTATGGCTACACCTTC.

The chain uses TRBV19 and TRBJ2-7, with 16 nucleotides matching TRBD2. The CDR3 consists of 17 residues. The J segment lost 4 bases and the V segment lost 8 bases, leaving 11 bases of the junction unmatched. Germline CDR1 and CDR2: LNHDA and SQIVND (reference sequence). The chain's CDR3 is CASPGTSGREGLYEQYF. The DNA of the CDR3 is TGTGCCAGTCCCGGGACTAGCGGGAGGGAGGGCCTATACGAGCAGTACTTC. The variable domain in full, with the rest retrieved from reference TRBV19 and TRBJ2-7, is DGGITQSPKYLFRKEGQNVTLSCEQNLNHDAMYWYRQDPGQGLRLIYYSQIVNDFQKGDIAEGYSVSREKKESFPLTVTSAQKNPTAFYLCASPGTSGREGLYEQYFGPGTRLTVT.

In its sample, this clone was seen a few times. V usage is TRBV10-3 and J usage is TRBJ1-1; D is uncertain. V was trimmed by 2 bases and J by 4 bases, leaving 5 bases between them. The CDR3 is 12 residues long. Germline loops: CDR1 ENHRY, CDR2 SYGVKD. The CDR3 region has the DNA TGTGCCATCAGTGAGGACACCACTGAAGCTTTCTTT. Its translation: CAISEDTTEAFF.

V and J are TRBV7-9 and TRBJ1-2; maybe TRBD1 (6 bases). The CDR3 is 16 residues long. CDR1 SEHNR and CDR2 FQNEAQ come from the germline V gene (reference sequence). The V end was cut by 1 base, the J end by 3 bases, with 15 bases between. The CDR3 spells CASSLDWTDEHYGYTF. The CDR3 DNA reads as TGTGCCAGCAGCTTAGATTGGACAGACGAGCACTATGGCTACACCTTC.

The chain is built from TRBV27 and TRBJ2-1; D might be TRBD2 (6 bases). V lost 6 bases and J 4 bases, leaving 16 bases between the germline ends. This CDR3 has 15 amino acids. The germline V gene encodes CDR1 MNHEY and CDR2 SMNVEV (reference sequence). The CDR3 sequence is CASSRGDARYNEQFF. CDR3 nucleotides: TGTGCCAGCAGCCGCGGGGACGCAAGATACAATGAGCAGTTCTTC.

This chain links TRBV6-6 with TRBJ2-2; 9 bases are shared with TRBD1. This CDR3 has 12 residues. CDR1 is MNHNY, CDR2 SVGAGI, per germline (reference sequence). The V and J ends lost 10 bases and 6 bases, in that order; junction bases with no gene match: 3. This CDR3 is CATRQGAGELFF. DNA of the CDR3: TGTGCCACCCGACAGGGGGCCGGGGAGCTGTTTTTT.

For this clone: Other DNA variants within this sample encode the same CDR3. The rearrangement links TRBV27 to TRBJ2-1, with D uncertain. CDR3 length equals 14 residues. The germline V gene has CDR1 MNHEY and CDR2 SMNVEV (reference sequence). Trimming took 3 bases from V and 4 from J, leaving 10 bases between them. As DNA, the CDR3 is TGTGCCAGCAGTTTGGCGGTCTCTTACAATGAGCAGTTCTTC. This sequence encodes CASSLAVSYNEQFF.

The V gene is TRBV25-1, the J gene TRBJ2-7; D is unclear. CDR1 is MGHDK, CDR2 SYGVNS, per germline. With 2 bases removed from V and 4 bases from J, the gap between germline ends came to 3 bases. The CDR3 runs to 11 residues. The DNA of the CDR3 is TGTGCCAGCAGTGAAACTTACGAGCAGTACTTC. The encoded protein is CASSETYEQYF.

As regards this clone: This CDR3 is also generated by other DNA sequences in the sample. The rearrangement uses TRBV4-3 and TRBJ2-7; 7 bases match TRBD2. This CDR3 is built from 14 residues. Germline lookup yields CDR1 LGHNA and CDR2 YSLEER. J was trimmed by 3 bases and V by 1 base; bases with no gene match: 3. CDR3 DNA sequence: TGCGCCAGCAGCCAAGTAGGCGGGAGCTACGAGCAGTACTTC. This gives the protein CASSQVGGSYEQYF.

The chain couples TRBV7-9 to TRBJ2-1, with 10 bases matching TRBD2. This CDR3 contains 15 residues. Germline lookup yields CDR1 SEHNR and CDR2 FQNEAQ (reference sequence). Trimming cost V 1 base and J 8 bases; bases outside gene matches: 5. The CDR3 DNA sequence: TGTGCCAGCAGCTTAGGGCTAGCGGGGGTCTATGAGCAGTTCTTC. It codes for CASSLGLAGVYEQFF. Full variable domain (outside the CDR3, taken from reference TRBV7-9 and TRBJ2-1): DTGVSQNPRHKITKRGQNVTFRCDPISEHNRLYWYRQTLGQGPEFLTYFQNEAQLEKSRLLSDRFSAERPKGSFSTLEIQRTEQGDSAMYLCASSLGLAGVYEQFFGPGTRLTVL.

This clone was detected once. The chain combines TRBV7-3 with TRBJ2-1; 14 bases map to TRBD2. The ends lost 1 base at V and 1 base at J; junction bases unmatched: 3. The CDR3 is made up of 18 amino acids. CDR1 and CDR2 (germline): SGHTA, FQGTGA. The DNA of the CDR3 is TGTGCCAGCAGCTTAAGACTAGCGGGAGGGCCTTCCTACAATGAGCAGTTCTTC. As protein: CASSLRLAGGPSYNEQFF.

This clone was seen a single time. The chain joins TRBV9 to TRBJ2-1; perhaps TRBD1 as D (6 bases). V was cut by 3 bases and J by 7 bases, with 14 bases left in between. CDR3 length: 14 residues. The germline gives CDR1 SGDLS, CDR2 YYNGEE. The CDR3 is CASSETQGRNEQFF. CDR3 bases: TGTGCCAGCAGCGAAACACAGGGTAGGAATGAGCAGTTCTTC.

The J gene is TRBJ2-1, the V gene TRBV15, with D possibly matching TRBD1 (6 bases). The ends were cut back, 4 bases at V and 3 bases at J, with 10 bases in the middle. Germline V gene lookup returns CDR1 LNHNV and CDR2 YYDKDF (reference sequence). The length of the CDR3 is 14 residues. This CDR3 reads CATSTRTVYNEQFF. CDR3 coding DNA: TGTGCCACCAGCACAAGGACAGTCTACAATGAGCAGTTCTTC.

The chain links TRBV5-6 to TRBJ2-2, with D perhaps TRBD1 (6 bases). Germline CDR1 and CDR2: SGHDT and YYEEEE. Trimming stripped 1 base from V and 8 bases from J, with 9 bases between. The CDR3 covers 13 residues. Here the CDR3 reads CASSLNRAGELFF. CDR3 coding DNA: TGTGCCAGCAGCTTGAACAGGGCTGGGGAGCTGTTTTTT.

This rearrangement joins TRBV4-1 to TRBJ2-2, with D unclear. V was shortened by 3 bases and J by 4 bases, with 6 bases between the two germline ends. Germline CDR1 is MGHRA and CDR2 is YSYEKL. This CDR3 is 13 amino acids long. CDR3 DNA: TGCGCCAGCAGCCACAAAAGCACCGGGGAGCTGTTTTTT. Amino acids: CASSHKSTGELFF.

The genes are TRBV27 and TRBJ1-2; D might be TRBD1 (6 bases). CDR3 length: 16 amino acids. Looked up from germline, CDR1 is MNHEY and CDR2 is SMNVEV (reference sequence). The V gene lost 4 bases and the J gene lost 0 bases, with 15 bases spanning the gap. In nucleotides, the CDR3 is TGTGCCAGCAGTTCAAGTTCAGGGGACGCTAACTATGGCTACACCTTC. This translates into CASSSSSGDANYGYTF.

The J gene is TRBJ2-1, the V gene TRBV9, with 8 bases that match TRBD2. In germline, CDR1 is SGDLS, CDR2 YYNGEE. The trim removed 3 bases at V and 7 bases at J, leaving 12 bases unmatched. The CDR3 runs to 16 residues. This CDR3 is CASSAGTGGYRNEQFF. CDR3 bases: TGTGCCAGCAGCGCGGGAACGGGAGGGTATAGGAATGAGCAGTTCTTC.